This TCR beta chain stems from a study of blood T cell repertoires in COVID-19. At the level of the study: Donors in the United States, Italy and Spain gave samples during acute or convalescent COVID-19. From T cells, B-cell-depleted T cells, or PBMCs came the material, which was cDNA or gDNA.

Profiled with immunoSEQ multiplex PCR; TCRdb holds only in-frame clones, not every one. The sample records roughly 160,000 clones, roughly 84% being singletons. The source of this sequence is a man aged 65 to 79 with active or convalescent COVID-19. The sequenced sample consisted of peripheral blood.

The DNA of the CDR3 is TGTGCCAGCAGCGAAGGATCCGGGGTTTATTACGAGCAGTACTTC. This codes for CASSEGSGVYYEQYF. The chain employs TRBV14 and TRBJ2-7, with D perhaps TRBD2 (5 bases). Germline CDR1 reads SGHDN; CDR2 reads FVKESK. The CDR3 is 15 amino acids. V was trimmed by 5 bases and J by 4 bases, leaving 18 bases between them.